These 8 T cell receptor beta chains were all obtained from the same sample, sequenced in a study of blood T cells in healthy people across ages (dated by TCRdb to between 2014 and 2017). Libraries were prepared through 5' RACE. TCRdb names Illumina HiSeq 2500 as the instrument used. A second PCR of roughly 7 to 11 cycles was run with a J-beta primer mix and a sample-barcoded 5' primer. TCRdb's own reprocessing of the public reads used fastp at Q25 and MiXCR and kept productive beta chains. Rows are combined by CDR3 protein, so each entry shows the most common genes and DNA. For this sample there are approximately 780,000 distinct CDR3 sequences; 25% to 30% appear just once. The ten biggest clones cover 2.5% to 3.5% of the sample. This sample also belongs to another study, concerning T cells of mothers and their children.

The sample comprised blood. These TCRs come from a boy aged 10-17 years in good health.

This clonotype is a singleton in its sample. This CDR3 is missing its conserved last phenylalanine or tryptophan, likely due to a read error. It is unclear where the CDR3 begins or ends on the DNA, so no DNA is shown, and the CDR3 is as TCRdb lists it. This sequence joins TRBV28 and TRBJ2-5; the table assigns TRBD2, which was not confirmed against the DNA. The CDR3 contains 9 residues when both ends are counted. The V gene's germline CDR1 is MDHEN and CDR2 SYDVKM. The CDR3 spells CASRAEGEI.

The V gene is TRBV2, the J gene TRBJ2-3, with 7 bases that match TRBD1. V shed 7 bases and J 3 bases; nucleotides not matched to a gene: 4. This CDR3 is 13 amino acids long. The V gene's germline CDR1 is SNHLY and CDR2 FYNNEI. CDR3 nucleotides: TGTGCCAGCAAGAGGGGGCAAACAGATACGCAGTATTTT. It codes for CASKRGQTDTQYF.

CDR3 in DNA: TGTGCCAGCACCAACCGGGGGGACCCCTACAATGAGCAGTTCTTC. Translated, it gives CASTNRGDPYNEQFF. The gene calls are TRBV28 and TRBJ2-1; 7 bases line up with TRBD2. Germline lookup yields CDR1 MDHEN and CDR2 SYDVKM. This CDR3 is built from 15 residues. V lost 7 bases, J lost 2 bases, and 8 bases stayed unmatched.

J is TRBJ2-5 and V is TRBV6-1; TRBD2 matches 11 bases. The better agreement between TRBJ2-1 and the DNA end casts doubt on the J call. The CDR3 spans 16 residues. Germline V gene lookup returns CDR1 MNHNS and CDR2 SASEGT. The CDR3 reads CASSTSSGGPYNEQFF. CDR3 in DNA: TGTGCCAGCAGTACCTCTAGCGGGGGGCCCTACAATGAGCAGTTCTTC.

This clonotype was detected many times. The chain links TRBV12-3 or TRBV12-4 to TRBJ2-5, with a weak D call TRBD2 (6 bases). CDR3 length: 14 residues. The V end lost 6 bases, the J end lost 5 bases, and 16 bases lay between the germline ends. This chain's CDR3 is CASSGDSQRETQYF. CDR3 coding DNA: TGTGCCAGCAGCGGGGACTCTCAGAGGGAGACCCAGTACTTC.

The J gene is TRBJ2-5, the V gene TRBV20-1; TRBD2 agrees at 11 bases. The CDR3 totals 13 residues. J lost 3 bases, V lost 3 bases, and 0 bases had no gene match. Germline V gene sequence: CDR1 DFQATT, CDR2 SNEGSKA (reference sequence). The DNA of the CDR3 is TGCAGTGCTAGTAGCGGGGGGGAAGAGACCCAGTACTTC. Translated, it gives CSASSGGEETQYF.

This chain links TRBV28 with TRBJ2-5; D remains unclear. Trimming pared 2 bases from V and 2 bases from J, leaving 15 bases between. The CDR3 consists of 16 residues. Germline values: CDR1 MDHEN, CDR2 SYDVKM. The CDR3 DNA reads TGTGCCAGCAGTTTACTTGGTACAGCAAATCAAGAGACCCAGTACTTC. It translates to CASSLLGTANQETQYF.

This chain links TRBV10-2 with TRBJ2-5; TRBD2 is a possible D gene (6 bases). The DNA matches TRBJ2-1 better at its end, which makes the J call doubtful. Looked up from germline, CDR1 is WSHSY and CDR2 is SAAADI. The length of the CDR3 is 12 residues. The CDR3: CASRLPSGEQFF. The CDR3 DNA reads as TGCGCCAGCAGGCTCCCCAGCGGGGAGCAGTTCTTC.